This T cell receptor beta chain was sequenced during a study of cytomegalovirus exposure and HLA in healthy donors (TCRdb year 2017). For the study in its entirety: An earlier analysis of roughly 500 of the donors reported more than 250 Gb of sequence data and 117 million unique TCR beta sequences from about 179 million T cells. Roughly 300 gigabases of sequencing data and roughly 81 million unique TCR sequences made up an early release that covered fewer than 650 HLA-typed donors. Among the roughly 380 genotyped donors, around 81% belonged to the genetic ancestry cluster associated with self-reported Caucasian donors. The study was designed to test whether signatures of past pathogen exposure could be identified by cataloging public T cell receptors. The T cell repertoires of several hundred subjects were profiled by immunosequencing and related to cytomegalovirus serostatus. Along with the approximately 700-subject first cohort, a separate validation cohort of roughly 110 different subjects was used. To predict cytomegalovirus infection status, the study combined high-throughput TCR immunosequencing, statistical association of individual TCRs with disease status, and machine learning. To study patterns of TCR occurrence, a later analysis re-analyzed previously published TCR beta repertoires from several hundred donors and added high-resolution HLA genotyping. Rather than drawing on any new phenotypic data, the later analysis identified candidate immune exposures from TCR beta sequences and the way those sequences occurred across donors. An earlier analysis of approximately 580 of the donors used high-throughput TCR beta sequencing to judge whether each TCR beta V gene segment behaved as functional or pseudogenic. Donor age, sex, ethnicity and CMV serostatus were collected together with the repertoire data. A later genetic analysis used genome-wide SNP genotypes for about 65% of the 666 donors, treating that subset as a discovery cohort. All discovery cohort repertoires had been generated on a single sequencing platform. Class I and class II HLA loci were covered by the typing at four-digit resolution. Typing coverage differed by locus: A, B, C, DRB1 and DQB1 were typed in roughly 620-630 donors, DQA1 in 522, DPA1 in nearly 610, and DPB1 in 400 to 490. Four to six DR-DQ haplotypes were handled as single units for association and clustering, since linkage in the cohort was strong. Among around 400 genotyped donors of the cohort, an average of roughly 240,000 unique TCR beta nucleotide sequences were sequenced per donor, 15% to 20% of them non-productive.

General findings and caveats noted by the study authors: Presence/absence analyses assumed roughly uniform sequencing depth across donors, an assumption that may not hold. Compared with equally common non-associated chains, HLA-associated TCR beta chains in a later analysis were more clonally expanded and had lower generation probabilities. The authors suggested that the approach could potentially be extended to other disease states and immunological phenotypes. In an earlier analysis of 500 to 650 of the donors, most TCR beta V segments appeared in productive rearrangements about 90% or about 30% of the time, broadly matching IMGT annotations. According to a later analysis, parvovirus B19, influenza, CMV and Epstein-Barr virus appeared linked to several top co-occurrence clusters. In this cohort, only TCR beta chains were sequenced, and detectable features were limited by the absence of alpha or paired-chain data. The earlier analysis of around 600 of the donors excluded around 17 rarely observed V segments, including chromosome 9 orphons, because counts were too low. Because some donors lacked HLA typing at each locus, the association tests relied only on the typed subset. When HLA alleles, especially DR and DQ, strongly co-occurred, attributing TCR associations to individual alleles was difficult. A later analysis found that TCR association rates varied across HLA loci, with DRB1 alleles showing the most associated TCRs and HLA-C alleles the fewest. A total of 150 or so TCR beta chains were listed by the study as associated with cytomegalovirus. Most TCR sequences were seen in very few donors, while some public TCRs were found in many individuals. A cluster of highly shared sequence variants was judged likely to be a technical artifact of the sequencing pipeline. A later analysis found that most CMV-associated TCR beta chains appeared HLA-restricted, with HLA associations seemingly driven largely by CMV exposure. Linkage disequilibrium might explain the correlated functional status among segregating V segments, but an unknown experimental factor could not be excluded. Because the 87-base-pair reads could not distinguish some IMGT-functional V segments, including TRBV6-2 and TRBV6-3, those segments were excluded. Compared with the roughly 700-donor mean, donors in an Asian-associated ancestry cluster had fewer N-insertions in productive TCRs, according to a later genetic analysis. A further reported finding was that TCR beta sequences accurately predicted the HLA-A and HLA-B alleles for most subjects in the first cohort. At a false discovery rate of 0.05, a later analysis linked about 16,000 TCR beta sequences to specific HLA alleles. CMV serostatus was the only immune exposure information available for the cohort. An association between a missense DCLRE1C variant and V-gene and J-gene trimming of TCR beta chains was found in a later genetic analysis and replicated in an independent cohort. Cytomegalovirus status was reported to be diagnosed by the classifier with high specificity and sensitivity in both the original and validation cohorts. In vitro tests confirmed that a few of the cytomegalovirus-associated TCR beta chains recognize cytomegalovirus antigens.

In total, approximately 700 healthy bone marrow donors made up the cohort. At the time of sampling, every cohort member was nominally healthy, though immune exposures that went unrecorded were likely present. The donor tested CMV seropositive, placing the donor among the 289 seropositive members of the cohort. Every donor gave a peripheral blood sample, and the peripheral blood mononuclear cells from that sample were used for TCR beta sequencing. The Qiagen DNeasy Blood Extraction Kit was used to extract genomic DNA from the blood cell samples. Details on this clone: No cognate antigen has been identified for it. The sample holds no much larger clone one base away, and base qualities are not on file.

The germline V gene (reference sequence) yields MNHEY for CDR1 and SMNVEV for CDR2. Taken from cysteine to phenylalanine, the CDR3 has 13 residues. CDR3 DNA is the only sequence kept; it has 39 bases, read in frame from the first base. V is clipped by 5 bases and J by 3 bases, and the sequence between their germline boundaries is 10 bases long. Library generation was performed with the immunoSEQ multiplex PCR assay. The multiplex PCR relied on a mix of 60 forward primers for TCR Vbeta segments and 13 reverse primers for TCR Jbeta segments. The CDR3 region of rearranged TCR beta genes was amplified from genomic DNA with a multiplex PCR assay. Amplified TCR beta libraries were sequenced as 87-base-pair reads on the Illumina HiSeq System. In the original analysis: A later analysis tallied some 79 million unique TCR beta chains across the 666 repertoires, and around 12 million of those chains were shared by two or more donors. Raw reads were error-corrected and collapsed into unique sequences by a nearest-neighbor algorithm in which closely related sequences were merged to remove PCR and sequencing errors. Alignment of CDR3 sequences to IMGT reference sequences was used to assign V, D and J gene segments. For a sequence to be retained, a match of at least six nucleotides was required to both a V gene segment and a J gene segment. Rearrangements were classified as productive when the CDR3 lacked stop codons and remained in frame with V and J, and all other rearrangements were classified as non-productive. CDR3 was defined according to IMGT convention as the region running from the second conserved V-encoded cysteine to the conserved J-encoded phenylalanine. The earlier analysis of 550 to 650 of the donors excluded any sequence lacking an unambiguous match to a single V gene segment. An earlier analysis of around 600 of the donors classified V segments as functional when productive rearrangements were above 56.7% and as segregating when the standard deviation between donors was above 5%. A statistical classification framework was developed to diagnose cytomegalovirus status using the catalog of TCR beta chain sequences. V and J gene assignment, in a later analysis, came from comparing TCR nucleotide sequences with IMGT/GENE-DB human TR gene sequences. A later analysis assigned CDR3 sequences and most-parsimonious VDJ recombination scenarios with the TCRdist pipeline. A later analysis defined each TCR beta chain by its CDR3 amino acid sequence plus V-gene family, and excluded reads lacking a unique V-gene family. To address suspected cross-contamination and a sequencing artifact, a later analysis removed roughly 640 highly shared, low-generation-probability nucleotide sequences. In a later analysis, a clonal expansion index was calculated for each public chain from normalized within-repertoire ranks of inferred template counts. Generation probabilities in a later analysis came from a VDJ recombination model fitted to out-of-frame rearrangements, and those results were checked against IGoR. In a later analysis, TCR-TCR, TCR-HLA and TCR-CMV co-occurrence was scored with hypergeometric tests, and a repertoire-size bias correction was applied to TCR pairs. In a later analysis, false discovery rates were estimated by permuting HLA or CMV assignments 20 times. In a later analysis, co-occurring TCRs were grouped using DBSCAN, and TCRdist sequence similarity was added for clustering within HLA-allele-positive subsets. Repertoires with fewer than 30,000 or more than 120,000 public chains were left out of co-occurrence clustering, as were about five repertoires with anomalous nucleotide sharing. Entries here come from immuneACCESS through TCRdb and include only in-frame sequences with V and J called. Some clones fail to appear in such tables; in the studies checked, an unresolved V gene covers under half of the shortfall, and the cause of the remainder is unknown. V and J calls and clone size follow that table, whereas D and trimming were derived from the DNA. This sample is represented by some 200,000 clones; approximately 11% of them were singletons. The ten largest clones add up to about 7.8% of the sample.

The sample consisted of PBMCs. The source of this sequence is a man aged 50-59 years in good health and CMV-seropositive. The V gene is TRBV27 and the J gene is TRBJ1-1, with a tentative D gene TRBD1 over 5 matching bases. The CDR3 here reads CASSPQGYTEAFF. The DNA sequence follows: TGTGCCAGCAGTCCCCAGGGATACACTGAAGCTTTCTTT.